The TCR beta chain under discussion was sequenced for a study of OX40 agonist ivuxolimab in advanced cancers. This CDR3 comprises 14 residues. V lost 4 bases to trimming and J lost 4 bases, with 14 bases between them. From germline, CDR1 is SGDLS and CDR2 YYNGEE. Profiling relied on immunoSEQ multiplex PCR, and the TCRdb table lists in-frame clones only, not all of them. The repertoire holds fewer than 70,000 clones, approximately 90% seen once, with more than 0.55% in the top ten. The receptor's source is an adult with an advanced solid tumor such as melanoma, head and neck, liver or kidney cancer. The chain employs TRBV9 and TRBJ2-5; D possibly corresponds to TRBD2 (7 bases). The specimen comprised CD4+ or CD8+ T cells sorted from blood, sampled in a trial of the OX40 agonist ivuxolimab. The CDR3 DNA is TGTGCCAGCAGCCCCAGGGGAGGGAGAGAGACCCAGTACTTC. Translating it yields CASSPRGGRETQYF.